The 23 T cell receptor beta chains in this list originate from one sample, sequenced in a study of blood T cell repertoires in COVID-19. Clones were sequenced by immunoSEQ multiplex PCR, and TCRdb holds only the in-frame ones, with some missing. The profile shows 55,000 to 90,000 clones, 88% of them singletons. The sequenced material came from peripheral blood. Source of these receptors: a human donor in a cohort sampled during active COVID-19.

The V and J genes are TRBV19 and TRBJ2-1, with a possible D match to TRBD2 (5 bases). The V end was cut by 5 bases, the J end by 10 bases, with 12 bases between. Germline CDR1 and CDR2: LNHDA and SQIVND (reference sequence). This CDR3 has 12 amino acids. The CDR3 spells CASSRAGSEQFF. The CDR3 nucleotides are TGTGCCAGTAGTCGCGCGGGTAGCGAGCAGTTCTTC.

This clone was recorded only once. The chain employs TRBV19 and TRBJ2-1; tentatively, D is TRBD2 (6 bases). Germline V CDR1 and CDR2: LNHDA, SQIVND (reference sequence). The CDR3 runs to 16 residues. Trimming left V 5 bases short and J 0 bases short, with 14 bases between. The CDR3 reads CASSPAGTASYNEQFF. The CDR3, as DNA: TGTGCCAGTAGTCCCGCCGGGACTGCCTCCTACAATGAGCAGTTCTTC.

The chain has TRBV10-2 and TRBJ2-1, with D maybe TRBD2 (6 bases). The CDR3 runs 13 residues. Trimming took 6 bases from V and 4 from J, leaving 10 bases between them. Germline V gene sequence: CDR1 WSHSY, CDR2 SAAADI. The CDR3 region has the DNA TGCGCCAGCAGCGCCGGGACTTACAATGAGCAGTTCTTC. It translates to CASSAGTYNEQFF.

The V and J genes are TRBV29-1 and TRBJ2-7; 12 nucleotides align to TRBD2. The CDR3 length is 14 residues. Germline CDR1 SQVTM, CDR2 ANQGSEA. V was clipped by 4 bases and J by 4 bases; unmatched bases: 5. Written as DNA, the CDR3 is TGCAGCGTTGGTGGGCTAGCGGGAGGGTACGAGCAGTACTTC. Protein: CSVGGLAGGYEQYF.

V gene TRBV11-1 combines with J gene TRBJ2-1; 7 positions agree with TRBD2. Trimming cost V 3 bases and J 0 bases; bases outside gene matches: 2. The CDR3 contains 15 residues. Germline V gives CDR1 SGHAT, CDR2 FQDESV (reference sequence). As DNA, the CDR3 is TGTGCCAGCAGCTTGGGCGGGAGCTCCTACAATGAGCAGTTCTTC. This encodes CASSLGGSSYNEQFF.

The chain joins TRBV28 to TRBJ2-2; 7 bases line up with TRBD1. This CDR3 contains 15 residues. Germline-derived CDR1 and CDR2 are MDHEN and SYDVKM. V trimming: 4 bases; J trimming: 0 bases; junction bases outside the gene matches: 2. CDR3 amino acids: CASSSTGANTGELFF. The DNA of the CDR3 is TGTGCCAGCAGTTCAACAGGGGCGAACACCGGGGAGCTGTTTTTT.

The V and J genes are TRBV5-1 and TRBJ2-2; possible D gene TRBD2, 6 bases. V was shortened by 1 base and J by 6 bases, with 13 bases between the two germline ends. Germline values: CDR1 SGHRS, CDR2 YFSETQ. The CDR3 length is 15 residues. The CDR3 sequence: CASSLSGSGPGELFF. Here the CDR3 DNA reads TGCGCCAGCAGCTTGTCAGGTAGCGGCCCCGGGGAGCTGTTTTTT.

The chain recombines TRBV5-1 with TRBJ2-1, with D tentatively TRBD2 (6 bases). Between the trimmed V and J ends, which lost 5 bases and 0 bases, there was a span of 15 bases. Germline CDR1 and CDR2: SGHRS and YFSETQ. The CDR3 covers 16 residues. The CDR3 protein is CASRPVSGISYNEQFF. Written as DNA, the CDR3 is TGCGCCAGCAGGCCGGTTAGCGGCATCTCCTACAATGAGCAGTTCTTC.

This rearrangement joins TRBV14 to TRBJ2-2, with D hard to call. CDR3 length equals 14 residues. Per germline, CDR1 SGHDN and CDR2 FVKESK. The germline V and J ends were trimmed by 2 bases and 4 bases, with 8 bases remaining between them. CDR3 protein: CASSQLLVTGELFF. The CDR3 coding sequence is TGTGCCAGCAGCCAATTGCTAGTCACCGGGGAGCTGTTTTTT.

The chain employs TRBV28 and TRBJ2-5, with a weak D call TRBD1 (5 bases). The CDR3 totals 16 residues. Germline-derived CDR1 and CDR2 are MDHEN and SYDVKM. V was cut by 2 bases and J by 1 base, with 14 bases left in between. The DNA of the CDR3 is TGTGCCAGCAGTTTAACCCCCTTGGGGCCCCAAGAGACCCAGTACTTC. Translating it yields CASSLTPLGPQETQYF.

For the CDR3, the DNA is TGTGCCAGCAGTGAAACAGTGGGAGAATGGGAAAAACTGTTTTTT. This translates into CASSETVGEWEKLFF. J is TRBJ1-4 and V is TRBV6-1; D call uncertain. V was pared by 2 bases and J by 8 bases, with 15 bases between. CDR3 length: 15 residues. The germline V gene encodes CDR1 MNHNS and CDR2 SASEGT.

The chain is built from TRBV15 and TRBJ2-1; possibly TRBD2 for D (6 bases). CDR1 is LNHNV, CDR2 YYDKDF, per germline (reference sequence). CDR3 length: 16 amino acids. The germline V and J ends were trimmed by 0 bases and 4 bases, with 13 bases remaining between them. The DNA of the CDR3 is TGTGCCACCAGCAGAGATGGTGGGGGGACTTACAATGAGCAGTTCTTC. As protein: CATSRDGGGTYNEQFF. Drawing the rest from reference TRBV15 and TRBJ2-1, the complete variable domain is DAMVIQNPRYQVTQFGKPVTLSCSQTLNHNVMYWYQQKSSQAPKLLFHYYDKDFNNEADTPDNFQSRRPNTSFCFLDIRSPGLGDTAMYLCATSRDGGGTYNEQFFGPGTRLTVL.

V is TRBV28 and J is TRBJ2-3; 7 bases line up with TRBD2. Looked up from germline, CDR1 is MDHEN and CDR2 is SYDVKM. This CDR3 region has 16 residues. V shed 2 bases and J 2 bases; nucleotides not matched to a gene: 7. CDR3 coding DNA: TGTGCCAGCAGTTTAGGGAGGGTGGTTAACACAGATACGCAGTATTTT. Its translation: CASSLGRVVNTDTQYF.

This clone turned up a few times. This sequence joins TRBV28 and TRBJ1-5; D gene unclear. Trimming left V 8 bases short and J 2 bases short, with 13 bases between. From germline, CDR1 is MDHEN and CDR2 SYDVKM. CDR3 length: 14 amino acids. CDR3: CASGGGIGNQPQHF. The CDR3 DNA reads TGTGCCAGCGGAGGAGGGATAGGCAATCAGCCCCAGCATTTT.

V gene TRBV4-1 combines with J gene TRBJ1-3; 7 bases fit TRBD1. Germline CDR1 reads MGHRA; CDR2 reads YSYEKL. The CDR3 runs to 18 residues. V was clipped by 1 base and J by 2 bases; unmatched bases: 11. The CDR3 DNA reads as TGCGCCAGCAGCCAAGGAGGGTCCGGGACAGTCGCTGGAAACACCATATATTTT. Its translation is CASSQGGSGTVAGNTIYF.

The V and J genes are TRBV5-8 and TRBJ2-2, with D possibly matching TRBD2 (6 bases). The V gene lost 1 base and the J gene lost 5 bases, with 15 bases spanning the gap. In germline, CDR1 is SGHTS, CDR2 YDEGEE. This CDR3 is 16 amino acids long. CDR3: CASSLLVGSETGELFF. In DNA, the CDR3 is TGTGCCAGCAGCTTGTTAGTCGGGAGCGAGACCGGGGAGCTGTTTTTT. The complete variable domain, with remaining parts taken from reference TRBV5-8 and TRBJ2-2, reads EAGVTQSPTHLIKTRGQQATLRCSPISGHTSVYWYQQALGLGLQFLLWYDEGEERNRGNFPPRFSGRQFPNYSSELNVNALELEDSALYLCASSLLVGSETGELFFGEGSRLTVL.

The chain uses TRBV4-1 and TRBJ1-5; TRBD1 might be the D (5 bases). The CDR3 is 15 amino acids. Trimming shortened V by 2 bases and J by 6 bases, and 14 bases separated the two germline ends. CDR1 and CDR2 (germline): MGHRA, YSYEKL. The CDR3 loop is CASSQPGLNGQPQHF. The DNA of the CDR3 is TGCGCCAGCAGCCAACCAGGGTTGAACGGTCAGCCCCAGCATTTT.

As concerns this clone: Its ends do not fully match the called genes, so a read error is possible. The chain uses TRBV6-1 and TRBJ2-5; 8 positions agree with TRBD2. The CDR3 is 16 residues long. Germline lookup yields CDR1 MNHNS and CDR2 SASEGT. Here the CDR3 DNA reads TGTGCCAGCAGCGAAGTGTTATTAGCGGGAAGGCAGACCCAGTACTTC. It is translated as CASSEVLLAGRQTQYF.

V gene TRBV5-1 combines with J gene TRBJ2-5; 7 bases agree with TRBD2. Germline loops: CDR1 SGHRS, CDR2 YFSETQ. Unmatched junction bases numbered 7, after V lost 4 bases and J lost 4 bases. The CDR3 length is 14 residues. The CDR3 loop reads CASSPLLASETQYF. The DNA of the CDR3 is TGCGCCAGCAGCCCCTTACTAGCGTCAGAGACCCAGTACTTC.

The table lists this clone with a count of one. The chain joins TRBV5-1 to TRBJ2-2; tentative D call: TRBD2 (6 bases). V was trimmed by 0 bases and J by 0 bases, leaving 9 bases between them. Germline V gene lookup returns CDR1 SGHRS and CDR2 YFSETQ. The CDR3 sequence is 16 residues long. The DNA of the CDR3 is TGCGCCAGCAGCTTGGTAGCGGATACGAACACCGGGGAGCTGTTTTTT. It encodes CASSLVADTNTGELFF.

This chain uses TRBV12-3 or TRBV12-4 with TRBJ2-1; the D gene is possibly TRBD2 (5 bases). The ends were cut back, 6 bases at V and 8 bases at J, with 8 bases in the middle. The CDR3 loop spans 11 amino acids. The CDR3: CASSPGDEQFF. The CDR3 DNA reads TGTGCCAGCAGCCCCGGGGATGAGCAGTTCTTC.

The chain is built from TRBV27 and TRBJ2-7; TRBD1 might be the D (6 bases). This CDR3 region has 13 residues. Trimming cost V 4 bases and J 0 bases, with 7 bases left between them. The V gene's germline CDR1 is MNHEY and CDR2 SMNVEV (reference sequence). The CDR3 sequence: CASSYRASYEQYF. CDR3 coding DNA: TGTGCCAGCAGTTACAGGGCCTCCTACGAGCAGTACTTC.

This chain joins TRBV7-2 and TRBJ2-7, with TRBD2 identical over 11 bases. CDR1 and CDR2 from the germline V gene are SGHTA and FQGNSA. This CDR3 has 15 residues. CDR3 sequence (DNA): TGTGCCAGCAGCTTAGTAGCGGGAGGGGCCTATGAGCAGTACGTC. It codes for CASSLVAGGAYEQYV.